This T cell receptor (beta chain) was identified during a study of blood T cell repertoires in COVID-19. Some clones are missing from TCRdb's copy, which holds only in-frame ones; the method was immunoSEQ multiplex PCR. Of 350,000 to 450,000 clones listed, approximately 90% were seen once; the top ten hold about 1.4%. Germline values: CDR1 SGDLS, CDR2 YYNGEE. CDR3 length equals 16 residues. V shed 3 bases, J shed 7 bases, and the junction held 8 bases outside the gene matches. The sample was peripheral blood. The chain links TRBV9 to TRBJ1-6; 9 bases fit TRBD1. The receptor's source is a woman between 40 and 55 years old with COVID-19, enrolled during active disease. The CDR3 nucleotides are TGTGCCAGCAGCGAACAGGGGGCTCCGGGCAATTCACCCCTCCACTTT. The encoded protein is CASSEQGAPGNSPLHF. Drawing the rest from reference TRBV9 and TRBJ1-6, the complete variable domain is DSGVTQTPKHLITATGQRVTLRCSPRSGDLSVYWYQQSLDQGLQFLIQYYNGEERAKGNILERFSAQQFPDLHSELNLSSLELGDSALYFCASSEQGAPGNSPLHFGNGTRLTVT.